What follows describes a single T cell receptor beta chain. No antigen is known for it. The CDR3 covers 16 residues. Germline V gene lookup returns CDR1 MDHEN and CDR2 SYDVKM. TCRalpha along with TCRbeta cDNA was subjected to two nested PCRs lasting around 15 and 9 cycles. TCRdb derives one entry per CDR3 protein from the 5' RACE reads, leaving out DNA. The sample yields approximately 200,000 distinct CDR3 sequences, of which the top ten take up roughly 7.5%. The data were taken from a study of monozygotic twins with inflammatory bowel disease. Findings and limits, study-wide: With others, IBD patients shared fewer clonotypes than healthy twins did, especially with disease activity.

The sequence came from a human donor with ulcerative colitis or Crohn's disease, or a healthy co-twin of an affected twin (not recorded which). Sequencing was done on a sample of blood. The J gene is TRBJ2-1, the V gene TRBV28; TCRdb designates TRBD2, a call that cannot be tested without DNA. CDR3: CASSPVASYSYNEQFF.